The 18 T cell receptor beta chains listed next were all sequenced from one sample in a study of CD8 T cells in Susac syndrome. Random hexamers served to reverse transcribe about 0.45 to 1 ug RNA. TCRdb reprocessed the immunoSEQ multiplex PCR reads via MiXCR and lists one record per CDR3 protein. The data hold 130,000 or so distinct CDR3 sequences, with roughly 95% observed a single time. Sequenced: CD4+ T cells from PBMCs. The receptor source for this set is a human donor with Susac syndrome.

This chain joins TRBV15 and TRBJ2-5, with TRBD2 matching over 8 bases. This CDR3 region has 15 residues. V lost 5 bases and J lost 3; bases outside the gene matches: 8. CDR1 is LNHNV and CDR2 is YYDKDF in the germline V gene (reference sequence). This chain's CDR3 is CATSAGRAIEETQYF. In nucleotides, the CDR3 is TGTGCCACCAGCGCCGGGAGGGCCATAGAAGAGACCCAGTACTTC. The full variable domain, in which reference TRBV15 and TRBJ2-5 provide the parts outside the CDR3, is DAMVIQNPRYQVTQFGKPVTLSCSQTLNHNVMYWYQQKSSQAPKLLFHYYDKDFNNEADTPDNFQSRRPNTSFCFLDIRSPGLGDTAMYLCATSAGRAIEETQYFGPGTRLLVL.

The genes are TRBV19 and TRBJ1-2; D is unclear. The CDR3 has 13 residues. V was cut by 6 bases and J by 6 bases, with 14 bases left in between. Germline values: CDR1 LNHDA, CDR2 SQIVND (reference sequence). The CDR3 loop is CASRGSPVDGYTF. CDR3 DNA sequence: TGTGCCAGTAGAGGAAGTCCCGTGGATGGCTACACCTTC.

The V and J genes are TRBV20-1 and TRBJ2-5; D ambiguous. Germline assignment: CDR1 DFQATT and CDR2 SNEGSKA (reference sequence). The V end lost 7 bases, the J end lost 7 bases, and 22 bases lay between the germline ends. The CDR3 length is 14 residues. CDR3 sequence: CSGKDVSNGWTQYF. CDR3 bases: TGCAGTGGTAAAGACGTGTCGAATGGGTGGACCCAGTACTTC.

This chain uses TRBV5-6 with TRBJ2-7; the D gene is possibly TRBD1 (5 bases). The CDR3 loop spans 14 amino acids. Germline V CDR1 and CDR2: SGHDT, YYEEEE. V was trimmed by 4 bases and J by 1 base, leaving 12 bases between them. The CDR3 DNA follows: TGTGCCAGCAGCCCGACAGTACCTTCCTACGAGCAGTACTTC. Protein sequence: CASSPTVPSYEQYF.

The CDR3 loop reads CSARESADTQYF. CDR3 DNA: TGCAGTGCTAGAGAATCCGCCGATACGCAGTATTTT. V gene TRBV20-1 combines with J gene TRBJ2-3; the D is unclear. This CDR3 contains 12 residues. The ends were cut back, 0 bases at V and 6 bases at J, with 7 bases in the middle. Germline V gene data show CDR1 as DFQATT and CDR2 as SNEGSKA (reference sequence).

The V and J genes are TRBV24-1 and TRBJ2-4; a weak D match, TRBD1 (6 bases). Germline V CDR1 and CDR2: KGHDR, SFDVKD. Trimming left V 4 bases short and J 0 bases short, with 21 bases between. CDR3 size: 19 residues. The CDR3 here is CATSEFNRWQGLAKNIQYF. Written as DNA, the CDR3 is TGTGCCACCAGTGAGTTCAATAGGTGGCAGGGGCTAGCCAAAAACATTCAGTACTTC.

The rearrangement uses TRBV12-3 or TRBV12-4 and TRBJ2-1, with 8 bases matching TRBD2. The V gene end was trimmed by 4 bases and the J gene end by 15 bases; junction bases not matched to a gene: 8. The CDR3 runs 12 residues. The CDR3, as DNA: TGTGCCAGCAGTTCAGCCGGGACTAGGCTGTTCTTC. Protein: CASSSAGTRLFF.

J is TRBJ1-2 and V is TRBV29-1, with 7 bases matching TRBD1. The germline V gene has CDR1 SQVTM and CDR2 ANQGSEA. The CDR3 length is 11 residues. Trimming removed 6 bases from V and 7 bases from J; junction bases left unmatched: 5. The CDR3: CSVTGWGGYTF. In nucleotides, the CDR3 is TGCAGCGTGACAGGGTGGGGTGGCTACACCTTC.

The DNA for the CDR3 is TGTGCCAGCAGCGTAGAGGGCTCGGCTAGCGGGAGGTGGGCCCACGAGCAGTACTTC. Amino acid sequence: CASSVEGSASGRWAHEQYF. The chain links TRBV7-2 to TRBJ2-7, with 11 bases identical to TRBD2. In germline, CDR1 is SGHTA, CDR2 FQGNSA. After removal of 5 bases from V and 5 bases from J, the junction contained 20 bases not matched to a gene. The CDR3 has 19 residues.

The chain couples TRBV12-3 or TRBV12-4 to TRBJ2-3; D unresolved. CDR3 length: 14 amino acids. V lost 1 base, J lost 4 bases, and 9 bases lay in between. The CDR3 loop is CASSLGSSPDTQYF. CDR3 nucleotide sequence: TGTGCCAGCAGTTTAGGTAGTAGTCCAGATACGCAGTATTTT.

The V and J genes are TRBV6-5 and TRBJ2-7; no reliable D call. The V end lost 2 bases, the J end lost 6 bases, and 11 bases lay between the germline ends. The CDR3 covers 13 residues. Germline CDR1 and CDR2: MNHEY and SVGAGI. CDR3 sequence reads: CASSYGSWFEQYF. The CDR3 DNA reads TGTGCCAGCAGTTACGGGTCTTGGTTCGAGCAGTACTTC.

The chain joins TRBV7-3 to TRBJ2-3; 11 nucleotides line up with TRBD1. This CDR3 contains 15 residues. Trimming took 6 bases from V and 5 from J; bases not matched to a gene: 7. The V gene's germline CDR1 is SGHTA and CDR2 FQGTGA. In nucleotides, the CDR3 is TGTGCCAGCAGTCCTCGGACAGGGGGCGAAGATACGCAGTATTTT. Translation: CASSPRTGGEDTQYF.

J is TRBJ2-1 and V is TRBV14, with 7 bases lining up with TRBD1. Losses at the gene ends were 10 bases for V and 0 bases for J; bases not matched to a gene: 9. This CDR3 spans 15 amino acids. Germline V gives CDR1 SGHDN, CDR2 FVKESK. DNA of the CDR3: TGTGCCATCTACCCCCGGGACAGCTCCTACAATGAGCAGTTCTTC. Protein product: CAIYPRDSSYNEQFF.

This clonotype was picked up one time. The chain employs TRBV20-1 and TRBJ2-7, with TRBD2 matching 9 bases. The CDR3 loop spans 14 amino acids. Germline lookup yields CDR1 DFQATT and CDR2 SNEGSKA (reference sequence). Trimming took 3 bases from V and 9 from J; bases not matched to a gene: 12. The chain's CDR3 is CSARPTTREGGQYF. In DNA form, the CDR3 reads TGCAGTGCTAGGCCTACTACGCGGGAGGGTGGGCAGTACTTC.

The chain employs TRBV20-1 and TRBJ2-7, with 12 nucleotides matching TRBD2. Trimming removed 0 bases from V and 7 bases from J; junction bases left unmatched: 7. Per the germline V gene, CDR1 is DFQATT and CDR2 is SNEGSKA (reference sequence). The CDR3 covers 15 residues. CDR3 in DNA: TGCAGTGCTAGAGATAGACTAGCGGGAGCCCGTGAGCAGTACTTC. This codes for CSARDRLAGAREQYF.

V is TRBV7-6 and J is TRBJ2-1, with 8 positions matching TRBD1. Trimming cost V 0 bases and J 6 bases; bases outside gene matches: 4. CDR1 and CDR2 from the germline V gene are SGHVS and FNYEAQ. The CDR3 length is 15 residues. CDR3 sequence (DNA): TGTGCCAGCAGCTTAGCCAGGGGGCCCTTCAATGAGCAGTTCTTC. It translates to CASSLARGPFNEQFF.

V gene TRBV18 combines with J gene TRBJ2-1; 7 bases line up with TRBD1. V shed 0 bases, J shed 6 bases, and the junction held 2 bases outside the gene matches. The CDR3 is 14 residues long. Germline CDR1 KGHSH, CDR2 LQKENI. The CDR3 DNA reads TGTGCCAGCTCACCACCGGACAGGAGCAATGAGCAGTTCTTC. This codes for CASSPPDRSNEQFF.

The chain couples TRBV3-1 to TRBJ1-5; D ambiguous. The V and J ends lost 3 bases and 2 bases respectively, with 8 bases between them. Germline V CDR1 and CDR2: LGHDT, YNNKEL (reference sequence). The CDR3 totals 14 residues. The CDR3, as DNA: TGTGCCAGCAGCCAGGGGTGGGGCAATCAGCCCCAGCATTTT. Its translation: CASSQGWGNQPQHF.